The entry that follows covers one T cell receptor beta chain sequence. The data originate from a study of OX40 agonist ivuxolimab in advanced cancers. Study overall: Melanoma, hepatocellular carcinoma, head and neck or renal cell cancer occurred in dose-escalation patients.

Prior autoimmune disease or systemic immunosuppression barred patients. Profiling relied on immunoSEQ multiplex PCR, and the TCRdb table lists in-frame clones only, not all of them. The sample contains tens of thousands of clones, around 91% of which appear only once. The ends were cut back, 4 bases at V and 2 bases at J, with 12 bases in the middle. Germline CDR1 MGHRA, CDR2 YSYEKL. This CDR3 has 14 amino acids. The clonotype originates from an adult with an advanced solid tumor such as melanoma, head and neck, liver or kidney cancer. The sample consisted of CD4+ or CD8+ T cells sorted from blood, taken in a trial of the OX40 agonist ivuxolimab. The chain uses TRBV4-1 and TRBJ2-7; possibly TRBD2 for D (6 bases). CDR3: CASSPQRVAYEQYF. In nucleotides, the CDR3 is TGCGCCAGCAGCCCACAGCGGGTTGCCTACGAGCAGTACTTC.